This entry describes one T cell receptor beta chain. The CDR3 is 13 residues long. Trimming removed 5 bases from V and 9 bases from J, with 14 bases in between. Germline CDR1 reads SEHNR; CDR2 reads FQNEAQ (reference sequence). The data originate from a study of blood T cell repertoires in COVID-19. TCRdb's table, derived via immunoSEQ multiplex PCR, lists solely in-frame clones and lacks some. This sample has roughly 120,000 clones, with approximately 80% found just once. What was sequenced was peripheral blood. The chain carries TRBV7-9 and TRBJ2-4; possibly TRBD1 for D (6 bases). This sequence was found in a woman aged 55-75 years with acute or convalescent COVID-19. Here the CDR3 DNA reads TGTGCCAGCAGCCGGGACATGGGGCGCATTCAGTACTTC. Encoded protein: CASSRDMGRIQYF.